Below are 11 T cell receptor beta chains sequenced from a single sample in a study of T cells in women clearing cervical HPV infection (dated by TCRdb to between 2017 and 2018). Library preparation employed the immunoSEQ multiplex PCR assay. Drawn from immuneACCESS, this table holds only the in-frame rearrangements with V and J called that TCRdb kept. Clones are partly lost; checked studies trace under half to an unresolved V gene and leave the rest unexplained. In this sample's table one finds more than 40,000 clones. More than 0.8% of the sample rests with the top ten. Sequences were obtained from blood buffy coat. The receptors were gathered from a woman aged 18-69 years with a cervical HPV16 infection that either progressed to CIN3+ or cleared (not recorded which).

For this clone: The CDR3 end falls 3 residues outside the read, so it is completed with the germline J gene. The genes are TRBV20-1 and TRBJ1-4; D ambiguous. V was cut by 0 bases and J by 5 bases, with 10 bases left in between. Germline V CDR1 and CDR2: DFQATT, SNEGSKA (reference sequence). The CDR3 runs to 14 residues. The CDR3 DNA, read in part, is TGCAGTGCTAGAGATAAACAGCCGAATGAAAAA. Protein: CSARDKQPNEK. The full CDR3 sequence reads CSARDKQPNEKLFF.

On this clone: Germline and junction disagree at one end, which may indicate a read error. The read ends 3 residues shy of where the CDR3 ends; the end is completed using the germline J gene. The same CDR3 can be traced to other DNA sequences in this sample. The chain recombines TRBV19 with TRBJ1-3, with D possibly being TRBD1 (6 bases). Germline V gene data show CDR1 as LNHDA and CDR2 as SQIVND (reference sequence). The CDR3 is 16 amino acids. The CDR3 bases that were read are TGTGCCAGCGCGGGGGGGACACTTGTCTCTGGAAACACA. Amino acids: CASAGGTLVSGNT. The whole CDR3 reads CASAGGTLVSGNTIYF.

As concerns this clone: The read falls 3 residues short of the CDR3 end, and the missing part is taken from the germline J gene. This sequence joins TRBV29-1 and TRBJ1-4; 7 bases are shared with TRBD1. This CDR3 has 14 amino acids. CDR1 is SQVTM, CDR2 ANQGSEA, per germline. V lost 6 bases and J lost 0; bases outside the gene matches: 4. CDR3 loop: CSVKGAATNEKLFF. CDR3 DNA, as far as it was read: TGCAGCGTCAAGGGGGCTGCAACTAATGAAAAA.

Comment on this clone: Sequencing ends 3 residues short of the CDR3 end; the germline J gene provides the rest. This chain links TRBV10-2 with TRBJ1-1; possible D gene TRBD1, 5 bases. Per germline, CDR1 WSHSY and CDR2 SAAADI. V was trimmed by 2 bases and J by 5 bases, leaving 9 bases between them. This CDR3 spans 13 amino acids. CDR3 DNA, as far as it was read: TGCGCCAGCAGTGAGGGGGGGTCGACTGAA. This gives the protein CASSEGGSTE. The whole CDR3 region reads CASSEGGSTEAFF.

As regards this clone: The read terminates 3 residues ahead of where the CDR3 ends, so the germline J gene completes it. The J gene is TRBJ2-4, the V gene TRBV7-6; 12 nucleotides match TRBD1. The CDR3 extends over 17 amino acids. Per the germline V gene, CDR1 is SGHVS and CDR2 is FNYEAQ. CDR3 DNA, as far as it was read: TGTGCCAGCAGCTCGATCCGGGACAGGGGGCCGGGCTATGGT. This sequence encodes CASSSIRDRGPGYG. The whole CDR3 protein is CASSSIRDRGPGYGQYF.

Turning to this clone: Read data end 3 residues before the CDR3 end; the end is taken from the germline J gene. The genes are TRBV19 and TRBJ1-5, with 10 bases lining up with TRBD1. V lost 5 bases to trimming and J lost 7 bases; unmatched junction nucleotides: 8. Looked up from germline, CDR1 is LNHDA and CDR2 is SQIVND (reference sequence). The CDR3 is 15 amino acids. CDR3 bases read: TGTGCCAGTAGTGACTCGGACAGGGGGGTCCAGCCC. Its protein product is CASSDSDRGVQP. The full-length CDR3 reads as CASSDSDRGVQPQHF.

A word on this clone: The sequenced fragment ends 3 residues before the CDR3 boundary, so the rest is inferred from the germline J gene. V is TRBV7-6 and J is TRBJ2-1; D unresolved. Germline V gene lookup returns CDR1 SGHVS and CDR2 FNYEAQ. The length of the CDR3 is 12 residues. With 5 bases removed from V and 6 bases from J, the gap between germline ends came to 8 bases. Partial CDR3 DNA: TGTGCCAGCAGCCTCAAACTCAATGAG. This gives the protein CASSLKLNE. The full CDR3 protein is CASSLKLNEQFF.

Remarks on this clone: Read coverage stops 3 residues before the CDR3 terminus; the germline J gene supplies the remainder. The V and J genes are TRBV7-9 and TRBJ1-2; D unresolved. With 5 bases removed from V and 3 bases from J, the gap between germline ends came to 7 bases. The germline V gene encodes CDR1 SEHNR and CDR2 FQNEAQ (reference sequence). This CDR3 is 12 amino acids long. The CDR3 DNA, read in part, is TGTGCCAGCAGCCCCGACTACTATGGC. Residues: CASSPDYYG. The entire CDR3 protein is CASSPDYYGYTF.

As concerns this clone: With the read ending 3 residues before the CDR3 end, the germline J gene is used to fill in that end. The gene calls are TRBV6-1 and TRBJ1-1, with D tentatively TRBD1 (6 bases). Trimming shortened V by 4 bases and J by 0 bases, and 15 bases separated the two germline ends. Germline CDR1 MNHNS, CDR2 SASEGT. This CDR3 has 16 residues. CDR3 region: CASSGDNLFMNTEAFF. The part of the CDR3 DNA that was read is TGTGCCAGCAGTGGGGACAACCTGTTCATGAACACTGAA.

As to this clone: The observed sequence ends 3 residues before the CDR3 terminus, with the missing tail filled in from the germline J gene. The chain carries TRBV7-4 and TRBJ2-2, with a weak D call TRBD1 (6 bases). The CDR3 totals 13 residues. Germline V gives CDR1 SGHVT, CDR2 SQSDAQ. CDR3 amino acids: CAGGGRKNSPLFF. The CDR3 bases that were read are TGTGCCGGGGGCGGACGGAAAAATTCACCG.

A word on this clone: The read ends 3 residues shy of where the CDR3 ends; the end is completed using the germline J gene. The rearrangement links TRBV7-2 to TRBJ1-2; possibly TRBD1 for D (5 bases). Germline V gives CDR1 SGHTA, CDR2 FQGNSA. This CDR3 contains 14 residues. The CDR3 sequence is CASSLNAGGYDYTF. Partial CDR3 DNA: TGTGCCAGCAGCTTAAATGCGGGGGGTTACGAC.